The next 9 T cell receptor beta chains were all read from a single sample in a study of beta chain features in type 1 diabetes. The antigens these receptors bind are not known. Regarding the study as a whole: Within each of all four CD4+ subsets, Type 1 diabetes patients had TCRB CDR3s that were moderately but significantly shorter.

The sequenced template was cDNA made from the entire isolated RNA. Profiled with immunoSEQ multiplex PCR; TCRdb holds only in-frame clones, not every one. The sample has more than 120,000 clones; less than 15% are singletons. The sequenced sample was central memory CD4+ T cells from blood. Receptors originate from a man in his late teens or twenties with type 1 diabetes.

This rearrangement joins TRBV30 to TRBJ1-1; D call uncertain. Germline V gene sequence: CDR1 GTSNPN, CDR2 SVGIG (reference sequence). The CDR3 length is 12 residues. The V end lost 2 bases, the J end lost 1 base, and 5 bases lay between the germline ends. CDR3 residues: CAWSIRNTEAFF. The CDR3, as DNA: TGTGCCTGGAGTATCAGGAACACTGAAGCTTTCTTT.

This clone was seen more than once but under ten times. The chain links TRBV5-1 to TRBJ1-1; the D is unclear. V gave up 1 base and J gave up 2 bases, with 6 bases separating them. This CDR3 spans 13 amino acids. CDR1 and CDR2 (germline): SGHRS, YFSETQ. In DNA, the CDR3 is TGCGCCAGCAGCTTGATCTTCAACACTGAAGCTTTCTTT. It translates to CASSLIFNTEAFF. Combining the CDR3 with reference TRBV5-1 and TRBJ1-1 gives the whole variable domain KAGVTQTPRYLIKTRGQQVTLSCSPISGHRSVSWYQQTPGQGLQFLFEYFSETQRNKGNFPGRFSGRQFSNSRSEMNVSTLELGDSALYLCASSLIFNTEAFFGQGTRLTVV.

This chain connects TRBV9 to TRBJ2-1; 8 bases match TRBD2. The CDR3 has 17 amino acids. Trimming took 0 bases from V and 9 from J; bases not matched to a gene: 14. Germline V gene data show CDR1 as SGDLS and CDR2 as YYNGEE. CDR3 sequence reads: CASSVGSSGLREGEQFF. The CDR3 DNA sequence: TGTGCCAGCAGCGTAGGGTCTAGCGGGCTTCGTGAGGGTGAGCAGTTCTTC. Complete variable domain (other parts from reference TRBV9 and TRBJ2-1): DSGVTQTPKHLITATGQRVTLRCSPRSGDLSVYWYQQSLDQGLQFLIQYYNGEERAKGNILERFSAQQFPDLHSELNLSSLELGDSALYFCASSVGSSGLREGEQFFGPGTRLTVL.

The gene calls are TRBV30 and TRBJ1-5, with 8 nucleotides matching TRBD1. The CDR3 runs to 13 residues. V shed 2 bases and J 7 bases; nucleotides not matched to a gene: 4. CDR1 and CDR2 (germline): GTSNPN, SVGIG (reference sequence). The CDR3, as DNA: TGTGCCTGGAGTACAGGGGGTGACCAGCCCCAGCATTTT. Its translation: CAWSTGGDQPQHF.

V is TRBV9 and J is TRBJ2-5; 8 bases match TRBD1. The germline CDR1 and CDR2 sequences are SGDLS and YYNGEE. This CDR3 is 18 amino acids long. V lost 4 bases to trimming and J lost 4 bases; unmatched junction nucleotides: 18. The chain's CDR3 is CASSPTGAGGYGGETQYF. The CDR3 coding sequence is TGTGCCAGCAGCCCAACCGGGGCAGGGGGCTATGGCGGAGAGACCCAGTACTTC.

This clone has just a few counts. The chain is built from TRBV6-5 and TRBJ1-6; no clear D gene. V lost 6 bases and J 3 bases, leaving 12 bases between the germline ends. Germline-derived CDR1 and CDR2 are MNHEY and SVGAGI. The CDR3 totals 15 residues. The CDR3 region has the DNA TGTGCCAGCAGGCCTGGACTGAGCTATAATTCACCCCTCCACTTT. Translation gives CASRPGLSYNSPLHF.

The CDR3 coding sequence is TGTGCCAGCAGCCAAGCTAGCGGGGGGGCCGATACCGGGGAGCTGTTTTTT. Amino acids: CASSQASGGADTGELFF. This rearrangement joins TRBV4-2 to TRBJ2-2, with TRBD2 matching 12 bases. V lost 1 base, J lost 5 bases, and 5 bases stayed unmatched. The germline gives CDR1 LGHNA, CDR2 YNFKEQ. This CDR3 contains 17 residues.

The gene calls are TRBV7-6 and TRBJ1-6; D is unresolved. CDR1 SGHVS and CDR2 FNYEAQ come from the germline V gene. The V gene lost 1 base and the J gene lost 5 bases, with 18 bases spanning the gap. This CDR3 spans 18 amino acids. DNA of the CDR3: TGTGCCAGCAGCTTAGTACGGACCCCCCTGCTTGATAATTCACCCCTCCACTTT. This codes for CASSLVRTPLLDNSPLHF.

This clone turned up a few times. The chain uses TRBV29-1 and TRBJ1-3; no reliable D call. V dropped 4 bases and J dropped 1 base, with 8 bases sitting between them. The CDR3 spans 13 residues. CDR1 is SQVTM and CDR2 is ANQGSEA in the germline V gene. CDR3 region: CSVVWGSGNTIYF. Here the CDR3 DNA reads TGCAGCGTTGTCTGGGGATCTGGAAACACCATATATTTT.